This TCR beta chain derives from a study of T cell repertoires in cytomegalovirus infection. Study-wide results and caveats: Across the ex vivo response, the dominant clonotypes were HLA-C-restricted CMV-specific TCR beta clonotypes.

In its sample, this clonotype was seen a few times. Its antigen is not known. One entry per CDR3 protein results from TCRdb running MiXCR on the reads. This sample has about 98,000 distinct CDR3 sequences, with about 17% found just once. J gave up 7 bases and V 4 bases, and 7 bases lay outside the gene matches. The CDR3 is 13 amino acids. Germline V gene data show CDR1 as SQVTM and CDR2 as ANQGSEA. The sequence was collected from a human donor in good health (CMV status not recorded). Some clones in this sample may be carry-over from other donors' samples. The sequenced sample consisted of PBMCs. The J gene is TRBJ2-1, the V gene TRBV29-1; 7 bases fit TRBD2. CDR3 sequence reads: CSVVSGLKNEQFF. For the CDR3, the DNA is TGCAGCGTTGTTTCGGGACTAAAGAATGAGCAGTTCTTC.